These 3 T cell receptor beta chains came from one sample sequenced in a study of blood T cell repertoires in COVID-19. Assay used: immunoSEQ multiplex PCR; TCRdb lists only in-frame clones, some missing. The repertoire holds about 180,000 clones, nearly 90% seen once, with under 3% in the top ten. The specimen was PBMCs or T cells enriched from blood (not recorded which). The receptors were gathered from a woman aged 35 to 49 with acute COVID-19.

The chain recombines TRBV4-2 with TRBJ2-3; TRBD2 might be the D (6 bases). V lost 0 bases, J lost 3 bases, and 16 bases lay in between. Germline V lookup: CDR1 LGHNA, CDR2 YNFKEQ. There are 17 residues in the CDR3. The CDR3 DNA reads as TGTGCCAGCAGCCAAGATTGGGTAGCGGAAAGGACAGATACGCAGTATTTT. It specifies CASSQDWVAERTDTQYF.

The CDR3 loop reads CASSPTIAKSSYNEQFF. As DNA, the CDR3 is TGTGCCAGCAGCCCGACTATAGCCAAGAGCTCCTACAATGAGCAGTTCTTC. J is TRBJ2-1 and V is TRBV4-2; D may be TRBD2 (5 bases). Trimming shortened V by 4 bases and J by 0 bases, and 16 bases separated the two germline ends. This CDR3 is 17 amino acids long. In germline, CDR1 is LGHNA, CDR2 YNFKEQ.

This chain connects TRBV29-1 to TRBJ1-1; maybe TRBD1 (6 bases). V shed 1 base and J shed 1 base, with 16 bases lying between them. CDR1 SQVTM and CDR2 ANQGSEA come from the germline V gene. CDR3 length: 16 residues. This CDR3 is CSVEGYRDRGNTEAFF. The DNA of the CDR3 is TGCAGCGTTGAAGGTTACAGGGACCGGGGGAACACTGAAGCTTTCTTT.